These 13 T cell receptor beta chains were sequenced from one sample in a study of T cell responses to AZD1222 COVID-19 vaccine (dated by TCRdb to the early 2020s). The library was obtained by the immunoSEQ multiplex PCR assay. The clones in this table, taken by TCRdb from immuneACCESS, are in-frame only. Not every clone is retained; where verified, under half of the shortfall comes from an unresolved V gene, and the cause of the rest is unknown. In all, the sample holds about 97,000 clones, and 85% to 90% of those were seen once. Of the sample, 1.4% falls within the top ten clones. The meaning of the sample's time point label: baseline before first vaccination. This specimen was peripheral blood, taken on day 0 of AZD1222 vaccination. These receptors originate from an adult in good health.

This chain joins TRBV12-3 or TRBV12-4 and TRBJ1-2; D remains ambiguous. V was pared by 4 bases and J by 5 bases, with 8 bases between. The CDR3 is 12 residues long. CDR3 bases: TGTGCCAGCAGTTCGCTGAGATATGGCTACACCTTC. The encoded protein is CASSSLRYGYTF.

The V gene is TRBV27, the J gene TRBJ1-5; 8 positions match TRBD1. This CDR3 region has 14 residues. Germline CDR1 MNHEY, CDR2 SMNVEV (reference sequence). After removal of 7 bases from V and 9 bases from J, the junction contained 11 bases not matched to a gene. DNA for the CDR3: TGTGCCAGCATGGGGACAGGAGAGTTTTGGCCCCAGCATTTT. It encodes CASMGTGEFWPQHF.

The gene calls are TRBV6-5 and TRBJ2-7, with D perhaps matching TRBD1 (6 bases). Germline CDR1 is MNHEY and CDR2 is SVGAGI. The CDR3 has 13 amino acids. Deletions cut 0 bases from V and 3 bases from J, with 6 bases between. The DNA for the CDR3 is TGTGCCAGCAGTTACTCGGACAGCTACGAGCAGTACTTC. It translates to CASSYSDSYEQYF.

The CDR3 bases are TGTGCCAGCAGCTTAGTGGGCCGGAATAATTCACCCCTCCACTTT. Its translation: CASSLVGRNNSPLHF. The rearrangement links TRBV5-4 to TRBJ1-6; D unclear. This CDR3 has 15 residues. V dropped 2 bases and J dropped 5 bases, with 11 bases sitting between them. The germline V gene encodes CDR1 SGHNT and CDR2 YYREEE (reference sequence).

This clone was found once. This chain uses TRBV6-4 with TRBJ2-7, with 15 bases aligning to TRBD2. This CDR3 region has 16 residues. In germline, CDR1 is MRHNA, CDR2 SNTAGT. The V gene end was trimmed by 5 bases and the J gene end by 0 bases; junction bases not matched to a gene: 2. CDR3 loop: CASSRTSGRASYEQYF. CDR3 DNA: TGTGCCAGCAGTAGGACTAGCGGGAGGGCCTCCTACGAGCAGTACTTC.

The genes are TRBV30 and TRBJ1-3; D gene uncertain. The V and J ends lost 0 bases and 6 bases respectively, with 9 bases between them. The length of the CDR3 is 13 residues. Looked up from germline, CDR1 is GTSNPN and CDR2 is SVGIG (reference sequence). The CDR3 protein is CAWSVRGPNTIYF. CDR3 in DNA: TGTGCCTGGAGTGTTCGGGGTCCAAACACCATATATTTT.

This sequence joins TRBV12-3 or TRBV12-4 and TRBJ1-2, with D possibly being TRBD1 (5 bases). V dropped 2 bases and J dropped 8 bases, with 12 bases sitting between them. The CDR3 totals 13 residues. DNA of the CDR3: TGTGCCAGCAGTTTACAGGCAGGGAGCGGCTACACCTTC. Translating it yields CASSLQAGSGYTF.

The V call is TRBV25-1, the J call TRBJ1-2; a possible D gene is TRBD1 (6 bases). Trimming left V 8 bases short and J 0 bases short, with 13 bases between. Germline V gives CDR1 MGHDK, CDR2 SYGVNS. The CDR3 has 14 residues. CDR3 sequence: CASSQGLSNYGYTF. The CDR3 nucleotides read TGTGCCAGCTCACAGGGACTCTCTAACTATGGCTACACCTTC.

This clone turned up a few times. The genes are TRBV5-4 and TRBJ1-1; D gene uncertain. The germline CDR1 and CDR2 sequences are SGHNT and YYREEE (reference sequence). The CDR3 runs to 14 residues. V lost 2 bases and J 5 bases, leaving 13 bases between the germline ends. The CDR3 sequence: CASSFRVRETEAFF. The CDR3 DNA reads as TGTGCCAGCAGCTTTAGGGTACGGGAGACTGAAGCTTTCTTT.

The rearrangement uses TRBV27 and TRBJ2-7; perhaps TRBD1 as D (6 bases). This CDR3 is built from 16 residues. CDR1 and CDR2 (germline): MNHEY, SMNVEV (reference sequence). V was shortened by 3 bases and J by 5 bases, with 20 bases between the two germline ends. CDR3 in amino acids: CASSFFLGQGLHEQYF. CDR3 DNA sequence: TGTGCCAGCAGTTTTTTTCTAGGGCAGGGGCTCCACGAGCAGTACTTC.

This chain uses TRBV4-2 with TRBJ2-7; TRBD2 aligns across 7 bases. The germline gives CDR1 LGHNA, CDR2 YNFKEQ. V lost 5 bases to trimming and J lost 0 bases; unmatched junction nucleotides: 10. The CDR3 length is 16 residues. This chain's CDR3 is CASSGLGQRSSYEQYF. The CDR3, as DNA: TGTGCCAGCAGCGGACTAGGGCAGCGGAGCTCCTACGAGCAGTACTTC.

This clone was recorded only once. V usage is TRBV28 and J usage is TRBJ1-6, with TRBD1 identical over 7 bases. Trimming removed 8 bases from V and 9 bases from J; junction bases left unmatched: 10. The CDR3 runs 14 residues. The germline V gene has CDR1 MDHEN and CDR2 SYDVKM. CDR3 DNA: TGTGCCAGCCGACCTTCAGGGGGGGGTTCACCCCTCCACTTT. Its protein product is CASRPSGGGSPLHF. Full variable domain (remainder filled in from reference TRBV28 and TRBJ1-6): DVKVTQSSRYLVKRTGEKVFLECVQDMDHENMFWYRQDPGLGLRLIYFSYDVKMKEKGDIPEGYSVSREKKERFSLILESASTNQTSMYLCASRPSGGGSPLHFGNGTRLTVT.

The chain has TRBV29-1 and TRBJ2-2; 11 bases are a match to TRBD2. The trim removed 7 bases at V and 3 bases at J, leaving 7 bases unmatched. This CDR3 is built from 15 residues. Germline V gene lookup returns CDR1 SQVTM and CDR2 ANQGSEA. The CDR3: CSAHSGRADTGELFF. Written as DNA, the CDR3 is TGCAGCGCTCATAGCGGGAGGGCCGACACCGGGGAGCTGTTTTTT.